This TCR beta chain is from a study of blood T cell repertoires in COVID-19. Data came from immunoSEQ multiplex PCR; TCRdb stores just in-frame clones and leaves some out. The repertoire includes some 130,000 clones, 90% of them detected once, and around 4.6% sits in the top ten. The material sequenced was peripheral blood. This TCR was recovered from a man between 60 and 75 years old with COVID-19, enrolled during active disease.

In DNA, the CDR3 is TGTGCTAGTGGTTTGGTATTAGCGGGAGTCACCGGGGAGCTGTTTTTT. This translates into CASGLVLAGVTGELFF. V and J are TRBV12-5 and TRBJ2-2, with 9 bases fitting TRBD2. This CDR3 region has 16 residues. Germline V lookup: CDR1 LGHNT, CDR2 FRNRAP. Trimming at V came to 0 bases and at J to 4 bases, leaving 3 bases not matched to a gene.